This record covers a single TCR beta chain. These data originate in a study of blood T cell repertoires in COVID-19. Study summary: COVID-19 samples, acute and convalescent, were from the United States, Italy and Spain.

CDR1 is SNHLY, CDR2 FYNNEI, per germline. The CDR3 consists of 13 residues. V lost 5 bases and J lost 6; bases outside the gene matches: 5. The method was immunoSEQ multiplex PCR; TCRdb's version includes in-frame clones alone and lacks a portion of them. The sample comprises about 190,000 clones, over 75% of which are singletons, and about 28% rests with the top ten. The V gene is TRBV2, the J gene TRBJ1-1; 8 nucleotides line up with TRBD1. The origin of this receptor is a woman aged 70-85 years with acute or convalescent COVID-19. Material: peripheral blood. CDR3 nucleotides: TGTGCCAGCAGTTCCTTGGACAGGGCTGAAGCTTTCTTT. This encodes CASSSLDRAEAFF.